Listed below are T cell receptor beta chains from one sample, sequenced in a study of cytomegalovirus exposure and HLA in healthy donors. The method was immunoSEQ multiplex PCR; TCRdb's version includes in-frame clones alone and lacks a portion of them. The top ten clones hold about 9.1% of a sample with 100,000 to 150,000 clones, about 81% of them seen once. Material: PBMCs. The receptors were gathered from a woman aged 45 to 65 in good health and CMV-seropositive. Both conserved end residues are part of each CDR3. A D gene is named only where the DNA matches it firmly. Not every row has a clone size; where given, it reads once, few, many or a size class.

CASSSWDLNTGELFF	TGTGCCAGCAGCAGCTGGGACTTAAACACCGGGGAGCTGTTTTTT	TRBV5-4	TRBJ2-2	15	NA	NA
CASSLDGYGAYPQYF	TGCGCCAGCAGCTTGGATGGCTACGGAGCATACCCGCAATACTTC	TRBV5-1	TRBJ2-7	15	NA	NA
CASSESSRRNQPQHF	TGTGCCAGCAGTGAGTCCAGCAGGCGCAATCAGCCCCAGCATTTT	TRBV2	TRBJ1-5	15	few	NA
CASSVGHRGGSGNTIYF	TGTGCCAGCAGCGTAGGGCACAGAGGAGGCTCTGGAAACACCATATATTTT	TRBV9	TRBJ1-3	17	NA	NA
CASSYPGTRTDTQYF	TGTGCCAGCAGTTACCCCGGGACTCGCACAGATACGCAGTATTTT	TRBV6-6	TRBJ2-3	15	NA	NA
CASSAQGATYEQYF	TGCGCCAGCAGCGCACAGGGAGCTACCTACGAGCAGTACTTC	TRBV5-1	TRBJ2-7	14	NA	NA
CASSQGSYEQYF	TGCGCCAGCAGCCAAGGGAGCTACGAGCAGTACTTC	TRBV4-1	TRBJ2-7	12	NA	NA
CASSVWRGGADTQYF	TGTGCCAGCAGCGTATGGCGGGGAGGGGCAGATACGCAGTATTTT	TRBV9	TRBJ2-3	15	NA	TRBD2
CAISGGGPGNTEAFF	TGTGCCATCAGTGGGGGGGGTCCGGGGAACACTGAAGCTTTCTTT	TRBV10-3	TRBJ1-1	15	NA	NA
CASSSGTYEQYF	TGTGCCAGCTCATCGGGGACCTACGAGCAGTACTTC	TRBV18	TRBJ2-7	12	NA	NA
CASSKGLAGSSTEQFF	TGTGCCAGCAGCAAGGGACTAGCGGGATCATCGACTGAGCAGTTCTTC	TRBV21-1	TRBJ2-1	16	NA	NA
CASTHRSEGLDEQFF	TGTGCCAGCACCCATAGAAGCGAGGGCCTCGATGAGCAGTTCTTC	TRBV5-4	TRBJ2-1	15	NA	NA
CASSQTGGDTEAFF	TGTGCCAGCAGCCAAACAGGGGGAGACACTGAAGCTTTCTTT	TRBV4-2	TRBJ1-1	14	NA	TRBD1
CASSRLRRDRGSPLHF	TGTGCCAGCAGCCGACTCCGCCGGGACAGGGGTTCACCCCTCCACTTT	TRBV14	TRBJ1-6	16	NA	TRBD1
CASSPLWTGLMNTEAFF	TGTGCCAGCAGCCCCCTCTGGACAGGGTTGATGAACACTGAAGCTTTCTTT	TRBV7-9	TRBJ1-1	17	NA	TRBD1
CASSLTNFNNEQFF	TGTGCCAGCAGCCTTACTAACTTCAACAATGAGCAGTTCTTC	TRBV7-2	TRBJ2-1	14	NA	NA
CASSDLTGLAGSETQYF	TGCGCCAGCAGCGACCTGACGGGACTAGCGGGATCAGAGACCCAGTACTTC	TRBV5-1	TRBJ2-5	17	NA	TRBD2
CATTPTSGSPYEQYF	TGTGCCACGACCCCAACTAGCGGGAGCCCCTACGAGCAGTACTTC	TRBV10-3	TRBJ2-7	15	NA	TRBD2
CAWRHYRAGDTIYF	TGTGCCTGGAGACATTACAGGGCCGGGGACACCATATATTTT	TRBV30	TRBJ1-3	14	NA	NA
CASSDPGFGYTF	TGTGCCAGCAGTGACCCAGGGTTCGGCTACACCTTC	TRBV6-1	TRBJ1-2	12	NA	NA
CASSQEHRWGYTF	TGTGCCAGCAGCCAAGAACACAGATGGGGCTACACCTTC	TRBV14	TRBJ1-2	13	NA	NA
CASRPNRGDYGYTF	TGTGCCAGCAGACCGAACAGGGGAGACTATGGCTACACCTTC	TRBV2	TRBJ1-2	14	NA	TRBD1
CASRLALSGGYGYTF	TGTGCCAGCAGACTTGCGTTGAGCGGGGGCTATGGCTACACCTTC	TRBV27	TRBJ1-2	15	NA	NA
CASSRLAALGTQYF	TGTGCCAGCAGTCGCTTAGCGGCCCTGGGGACCCAGTACTTC	TRBV6-5	TRBJ2-5	14	medium-sized	NA
CASSPRDKGVAAFF	TGTGCCAGCAGCCCCCGGGACAAGGGGGTAGCGGCTTTCTTT	TRBV7-8	TRBJ1-1	14	NA	NA
CASSLTGGVNQPQHF	TGCGCCAGCAGCCTCACAGGGGGCGTCAATCAGCCCCAGCATTTT	TRBV4-1	TRBJ1-5	15	few	TRBD1
CASSQTLGAGKNIQYF	TGCGCCAGCAGCCAAACCCTAGGGGCTGGCAAAAACATTCAGTACTTC	TRBV4-1	TRBJ2-4	16	NA	NA
CASSEPGTSGLLYEQYF	TGTGCCAGTAGTGAACCCGGGACTAGCGGGCTCCTCTACGAGCAGTACTTC	TRBV19	TRBJ2-7	17	NA	TRBD2
CASSIFGLAGVDTQYF	TGTGCCAGCAGCATTTTCGGACTAGCGGGAGTGGATACGCAGTATTTT	TRBV9	TRBJ2-3	16	NA	TRBD2
CASRYEQYF	TGCGCCAGCAGGTACGAGCAGTACTTC	TRBV23-1	TRBJ2-7	9	NA	NA
CAWSASGRTEAFF	TGTGCCTGGAGTGCCTCAGGGAGGACTGAAGCTTTCTTT	TRBV30	TRBJ1-1	13	NA	NA
CASSPTAGGPAVGQLFF	TGTGCCAGCAGCCCGACAGCGGGGGGTCCCGCGGTGGGGCAGCTGTTTTTT	TRBV7-2	TRBJ2-2	17	NA	TRBD2
CASSYEAGATYEQYF	TGTGCCAGCAGTTACGAGGCAGGGGCTACCTACGAGCAGTACTTC	TRBV6-5	TRBJ2-7	15	few	NA
CASSPDTVDTQYF	TGTGCCAGCAGTCCCGACACGGTAGATACGCAGTATTTT	TRBV28	TRBJ2-3	13	NA	NA
CASSPGQGGQPQHF	TGTGCCAGCAGTCCCGGACAGGGAGGCCAGCCCCAGCATTTT	TRBV27	TRBJ1-5	14	NA	TRBD1
CASSSSPGNSYEQYF	TGTGCCAGCAGCTCATCCCCGGGGAACTCCTACGAGCAGTACTTC	TRBV7-3	TRBJ2-7	15	NA	NA
CASRTGGDYGYTF	TGTGCCAGCAGGACAGGGGGCGATTATGGCTACACCTTC	TRBV19	TRBJ1-2	13	NA	TRBD1
CAWRDRGSHGYTF	TGTGCCTGGAGGGACAGGGGCTCTCATGGCTACACCTTC	TRBV30	TRBJ1-2	13	NA	TRBD1
CASSQEDRSNYGYTF	TGTGCCAGCAGCCAAGAGGACAGGTCTAACTATGGCTACACCTTC	TRBV4-2	TRBJ1-2	15	NA	TRBD1
CASSEGTGWHYGYTF	TGTGCCAGCAGCGAAGGGACAGGGTGGCACTATGGCTACACCTTC	TRBV6-1	TRBJ1-2	15	NA	TRBD1
CASSRGLAGGGETQYF	TGTGCCAGCAGTAGGGGACTAGCGGGGGGTGGAGAGACCCAGTACTTC	TRBV6-6	TRBJ2-5	16	few	TRBD2
CASSPLAGAHTGELFF	TGCGCCAGCAGCCCCTTGGCGGGAGCACACACCGGGGAGCTGTTTTTT	TRBV5-1	TRBJ2-2	16	NA	TRBD2
CASSQSGGRSYEQYF	TGTGCCAGCAGCCAAAGCGGGGGCCGCTCCTACGAGCAGTACTTC	TRBV7-9	TRBJ2-7	15	many	TRBD2
CASSDITDTQYF	TGTGCCAGCAGTGACATCACAGATACGCAGTATTTT	TRBV25-1	TRBJ2-3	12	few	NA
CASSPRGRDRTDTQYF	TGTGCCAGCAGCCCTCGGGGGAGGGACCGCACAGATACGCAGTATTTT	TRBV7-2	TRBJ2-3	16	NA	TRBD2
CASSLGTGGDGYTF	TGTGCCAGCAGCTTAGGGACAGGGGGGGATGGCTACACCTTC	TRBV7-9	TRBJ1-2	14	once	TRBD1
CASSEWTAGHYGYTF	TGTGCCAGCAGTGAATGGACGGCAGGGCACTATGGCTACACCTTC	TRBV6-1	TRBJ1-2	15	once	NA
CASSVDPGEPETQYF	TGTGCCAGCAGCGTAGATCCGGGAGAGCCGGAGACCCAGTACTTC	TRBV9	TRBJ2-5	15	NA	NA
CASSSLDRGTDTQYF	TGTGCCAGCAGCTCGTTGGACAGGGGAACAGATACGCAGTATTTT	TRBV5-4	TRBJ2-3	15	NA	TRBD1
CASSARQGGSNQPQHF	TGTGCCAGCAGCGCTAGACAGGGGGGGAGCAATCAGCCCCAGCATTTT	TRBV7-2	TRBJ1-5	16	NA	TRBD1
CASSQSSVNQPQHF	TGTGCCAGCTCACAGTCTTCGGTCAATCAGCCCCAGCATTTT	TRBV18	TRBJ1-5	14	NA	NA
CASSQGQSSYEQYF	TGCGCCAGCAGCCAAGGACAGAGCTCCTACGAGCAGTACTTC	TRBV4-1	TRBJ2-7	14	NA	NA
CASSQDPKGASLYNEQFF	TGCGCCAGCAGCCAAGATCCGAAAGGAGCGTCCCTCTACAATGAGCAGTTCTTC	TRBV4-3	TRBJ2-1	18	few	NA
CASSERQHSGNTIYF	TGTGCCAGCAGTGAACGTCAACACTCTGGAAACACCATATATTTT	TRBV2	TRBJ1-3	15	NA	NA
CASSASQGDIQYF	TGTGCCAGCTCAGCGTCACAGGGGGACATTCAGTACTTC	TRBV18	TRBJ2-4	13	NA	TRBD1
CASSTGEDQPQHF	TGCGCCAGCAGCACAGGGGAGGATCAGCCCCAGCATTTT	TRBV5-1	TRBJ1-5	13	NA	TRBD1
CASRSFSSGLYEQYF	TGTGCCAGCAGGTCCTTCTCTAGCGGGCTCTACGAGCAGTACTTC	TRBV27	TRBJ2-7	15	NA	TRBD2
CAWNGKTGTPNTEAFF	TGTGCCTGGAACGGTAAAACCGGGACACCGAACACTGAAGCTTTCTTT	TRBV30	TRBJ1-1	16	NA	NA